This record covers a single T cell receptor beta chain. The antigen is unknown. The data stem from a study of cytomegalovirus exposure and HLA in healthy donors. Overall study context: Across a few hundred genotyped donors, about 86% landed in the Caucasian-associated ancestry cluster.

The CDR3 extends over 13 amino acids. V lost 5 bases to trimming and J lost 5 bases; unmatched junction nucleotides: 1. The V gene's germline CDR1 is SGHNT and CDR2 YENEEA. General study results and limits: A later analysis linked a missense DCLRE1C variant to TCR beta V- and J-gene trimming.

13 Jbeta primers and 60 Vbeta primers were used for the PCR. Data came from immunoSEQ multiplex PCR; TCRdb stores just in-frame clones and leaves some out. The sample consists of some 220,000 clones, 85% to 90% of them appearing once. The donors were healthy bone marrow donors. The origin of this receptor is a woman under 30 in good health and CMV-seronegative. Material for sequencing was PBMCs. The rearrangement uses TRBV11-3 and TRBJ1-5; 9 bases line up with TRBD1. The DNA of the CDR3 is TGTGCCAGCAGCCGGGACAGGGATCAGCCCCAGCATTTT. Translated: CASSRDRDQPQHF.